This T cell receptor (beta chain) comes out of a study of shared T cell receptors in the human thymus. Measured with immunoSEQ multiplex PCR; TCRdb has only the in-frame clones, and not every one. The top ten clones hold over 0.008% of a sample with under 850,000 clones, 70% to 90% of them seen once. The V gene's germline CDR1 is SGHDT and CDR2 YYEEEE. The ends lost 0 bases at V and 2 bases at J; junction bases unmatched: 10. This CDR3 is built from 17 residues. These same records also appear under a second study, on human thymus T cells. Per that study: Corrective surgery for congenital heart defects was being performed on the healthy Finnish infants who served as donors. V and J gene usage appeared biased in thymic and blood repertoires.

The receptor comes from a boy in the first two years of life with a congenital heart defect. The sample was thymocytes. This sequence joins TRBV5-6 and TRBJ2-7; 8 bases are shared with TRBD1. The CDR3 here is CASSLVEAGTGTYEQYF. The CDR3 bases are TGTGCCAGCAGCTTGGTGGAAGCCGGGACAGGTACCTACGAGCAGTACTTC.